This T cell receptor (beta chain) was found in a study of CD8+CD57+ T cells in acquired aplastic anemia. At the level of the study: CD4+ cell libraries from healthy donors averaged approximately 10 million reads.

Template material for TCR beta VDJ and CDR3 profiling consisted of genomic DNA. A single record per CDR3 protein comes from TCRdb applying MiXCR to the reads. The data contain about 160,000 distinct CDR3 sequences, approximately 43% of them singletons. V lost 6 bases and J lost 2; bases outside the gene matches: 5. This CDR3 has 15 residues. The germline gives CDR1 SQVTM, CDR2 ANQGSEA. The receptor was derived from a human donor in good health. The chain employs TRBV29-1 and TRBJ2-2, with 11 nucleotides matching TRBD2. Material: sorted CD4+, CD8+, or CD8+CD57+ T cells (not recorded which) from PBMCs. As DNA, the CDR3 is TGCAGCGTGGTAGCGGGAGGGGGAAACACCGGGGAGCTGTTTTTT. Its translation is CSVVAGGGNTGELFF.